This entry concerns a single T cell receptor beta chain. V gave up 7 bases and J gave up 7 bases, with 10 bases separating them. This CDR3 is 12 amino acids long. Per the germline V gene, CDR1 is MDHEN and CDR2 is SYDVKM. The sample belongs to a study of shared clonotypes between healthy human individuals. In the sorted-subset replicate PCRs, 150 to 200 ng DNA, some 30,000 T cell genomes, was used. Assay used: immunoSEQ multiplex PCR; TCRdb lists only in-frame clones, some missing. The sample consists of millions of clones, roughly 92% of them appearing once. This clonotype originated in a man younger than 35 in good health. Sequencing was performed on naive CD4+ T cells sorted from blood. Subset meaning: CD45RA+ positively selected. This rearrangement joins TRBV28 to TRBJ2-2; D gene uncertain. The CDR3: CASTLVDGELFF. DNA of the CDR3: TGTGCCAGCACCCTAGTGGACGGGGAGCTGTTTTTT.